This T cell receptor beta chain originates from a study of cytomegalovirus exposure and HLA in healthy donors. Regarding this clone: Its antigen is unknown.

Study-wide results and limits: A list of around 150 TCR beta chains associated with cytomegalovirus was given. Associated with HLA alleles at 0.05 false discovery rate in a later analysis were 16,951 TCR beta sequences.

Primers for the PCR totalled 60 Vbeta and 13 Jbeta. Produced via immunoSEQ multiplex PCR; TCRdb's table is partial and in-frame only. Of fewer than 150,000 clones in the sample, over 70% are singletons; the top ten hold approximately 6.3%. After removal of 9 bases from V and 4 bases from J, the junction contained 6 bases not matched to a gene. There are 12 residues in the CDR3. Germline V CDR1 and CDR2: MNHEY, SMNVEV (reference sequence). The receptor was isolated from a man in his forties or fifties in good health and CMV-seropositive. The chain combines TRBV27 with TRBJ2-7; 7 bases are a match to TRBD1. Sequenced sample: PBMCs. The DNA of the CDR3 is TGTGCCAGTGGGACAGCTAGATACGAGCAGTACTTC. Protein product: CASGTARYEQYF.